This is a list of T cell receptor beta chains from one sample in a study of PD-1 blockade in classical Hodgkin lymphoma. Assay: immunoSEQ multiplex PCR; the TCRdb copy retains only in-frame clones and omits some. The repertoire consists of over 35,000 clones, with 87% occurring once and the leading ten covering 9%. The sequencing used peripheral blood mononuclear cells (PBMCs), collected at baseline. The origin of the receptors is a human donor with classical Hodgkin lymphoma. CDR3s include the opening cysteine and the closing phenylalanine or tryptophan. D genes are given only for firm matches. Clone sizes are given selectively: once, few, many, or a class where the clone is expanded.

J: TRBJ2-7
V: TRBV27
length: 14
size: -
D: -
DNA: TGTGCCAGCAGTTTATTCGGGGACTCCTACGAGCAGTACTTC
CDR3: CASSLFGDSYEQYF

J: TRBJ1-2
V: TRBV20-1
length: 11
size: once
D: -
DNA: TGCAGTGCTAGGTCCAGCTATGGCTACACCTTC
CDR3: CSARSSYGYTF

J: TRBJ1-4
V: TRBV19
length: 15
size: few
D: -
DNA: TGTGCCAGTAGTCTGACAGATAATACTAATGAAAAACTGTTTTTT
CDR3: CASSLTDNTNEKLFF

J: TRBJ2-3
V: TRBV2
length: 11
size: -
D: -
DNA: TGTGCCAGCACCCAGTGGAGAACGCAGTATTTT
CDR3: CASTQWRTQYF

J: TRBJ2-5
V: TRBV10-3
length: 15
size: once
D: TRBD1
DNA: TGTGCCATCAGTGGGGGACAGTGGGGTTTAGGGACCCAGTACTTC
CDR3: CAISGGQWGLGTQYF

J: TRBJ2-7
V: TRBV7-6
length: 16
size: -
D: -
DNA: TGTGCCAGCAGCTTAGTTCCCCCAGGGGTAAGCTACGAGCAGTACTTC
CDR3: CASSLVPPGVSYEQYF

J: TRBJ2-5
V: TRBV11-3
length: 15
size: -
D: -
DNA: TGTGCCAGCAGCTTAGGTGCCCTAGACCAAGAGACCCAGTACTTC
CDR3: CASSLGALDQETQYF

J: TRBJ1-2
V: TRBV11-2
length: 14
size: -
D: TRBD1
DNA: TGTGCCAGCAGTCTTACAGGGGCTAACTATGGCTACACCTTC
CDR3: CASSLTGANYGYTF

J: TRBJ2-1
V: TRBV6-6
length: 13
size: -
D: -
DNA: TGTGCCAGCAGTTACTTGGGACTCTATGAGCAGTTCTTC
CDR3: CASSYLGLYEQFF

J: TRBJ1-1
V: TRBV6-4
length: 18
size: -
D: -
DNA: TGTGCCAGCAGTGAAGGGTCTTACATTGGAGGGTTGGTGGCTGAAGCTTTCTTT
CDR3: CASSEGSYIGGLVAEAFF

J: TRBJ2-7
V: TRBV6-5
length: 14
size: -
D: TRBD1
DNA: TGTGCCAGCAGTAGGGACAGGATCTCCTACGAGCAGTACTTC
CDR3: CASSRDRISYEQYF

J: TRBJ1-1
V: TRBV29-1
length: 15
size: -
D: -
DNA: TGCAGCGTTGAAGCGGGAGACTCCTCGGGCACTGAAGCTTTCTTT
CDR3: CSVEAGDSSGTEAFF

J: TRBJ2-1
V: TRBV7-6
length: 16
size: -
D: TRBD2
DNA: TGTGCCAGCAGCCTCAATAGCGGGAGTGCCTACAATGAGCAGTTCTTC
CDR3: CASSLNSGSAYNEQFF

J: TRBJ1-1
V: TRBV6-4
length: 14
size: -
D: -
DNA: TGTGCCAGCAGTCCAGGGTTCATGAACACTGAAGCTTTCTTT
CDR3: CASSPGFMNTEAFF

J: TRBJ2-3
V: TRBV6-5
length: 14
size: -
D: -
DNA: TGTGCCAGCAGCACAGGGCGCAGCACAGATACGCAGTATTTT
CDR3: CASSTGRSTDTQYF

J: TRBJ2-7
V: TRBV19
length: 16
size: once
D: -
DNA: TGTGCCAGTAGTATCGCCCCAGGGCACTCTTCCTACGAGCAGTACTTC
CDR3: CASSIAPGHSSYEQYF

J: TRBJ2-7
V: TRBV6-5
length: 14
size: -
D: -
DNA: TGTGCCAGCAGTTACCGGCGGACCGCCTACGAGCAGTACTTC
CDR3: CASSYRRTAYEQYF

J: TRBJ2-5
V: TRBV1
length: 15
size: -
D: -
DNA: TGCACCAGCAGCCAATATCAGATATTCCAAGAGACCCAGTACTTC
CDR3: CTSSQYQIFQETQYF